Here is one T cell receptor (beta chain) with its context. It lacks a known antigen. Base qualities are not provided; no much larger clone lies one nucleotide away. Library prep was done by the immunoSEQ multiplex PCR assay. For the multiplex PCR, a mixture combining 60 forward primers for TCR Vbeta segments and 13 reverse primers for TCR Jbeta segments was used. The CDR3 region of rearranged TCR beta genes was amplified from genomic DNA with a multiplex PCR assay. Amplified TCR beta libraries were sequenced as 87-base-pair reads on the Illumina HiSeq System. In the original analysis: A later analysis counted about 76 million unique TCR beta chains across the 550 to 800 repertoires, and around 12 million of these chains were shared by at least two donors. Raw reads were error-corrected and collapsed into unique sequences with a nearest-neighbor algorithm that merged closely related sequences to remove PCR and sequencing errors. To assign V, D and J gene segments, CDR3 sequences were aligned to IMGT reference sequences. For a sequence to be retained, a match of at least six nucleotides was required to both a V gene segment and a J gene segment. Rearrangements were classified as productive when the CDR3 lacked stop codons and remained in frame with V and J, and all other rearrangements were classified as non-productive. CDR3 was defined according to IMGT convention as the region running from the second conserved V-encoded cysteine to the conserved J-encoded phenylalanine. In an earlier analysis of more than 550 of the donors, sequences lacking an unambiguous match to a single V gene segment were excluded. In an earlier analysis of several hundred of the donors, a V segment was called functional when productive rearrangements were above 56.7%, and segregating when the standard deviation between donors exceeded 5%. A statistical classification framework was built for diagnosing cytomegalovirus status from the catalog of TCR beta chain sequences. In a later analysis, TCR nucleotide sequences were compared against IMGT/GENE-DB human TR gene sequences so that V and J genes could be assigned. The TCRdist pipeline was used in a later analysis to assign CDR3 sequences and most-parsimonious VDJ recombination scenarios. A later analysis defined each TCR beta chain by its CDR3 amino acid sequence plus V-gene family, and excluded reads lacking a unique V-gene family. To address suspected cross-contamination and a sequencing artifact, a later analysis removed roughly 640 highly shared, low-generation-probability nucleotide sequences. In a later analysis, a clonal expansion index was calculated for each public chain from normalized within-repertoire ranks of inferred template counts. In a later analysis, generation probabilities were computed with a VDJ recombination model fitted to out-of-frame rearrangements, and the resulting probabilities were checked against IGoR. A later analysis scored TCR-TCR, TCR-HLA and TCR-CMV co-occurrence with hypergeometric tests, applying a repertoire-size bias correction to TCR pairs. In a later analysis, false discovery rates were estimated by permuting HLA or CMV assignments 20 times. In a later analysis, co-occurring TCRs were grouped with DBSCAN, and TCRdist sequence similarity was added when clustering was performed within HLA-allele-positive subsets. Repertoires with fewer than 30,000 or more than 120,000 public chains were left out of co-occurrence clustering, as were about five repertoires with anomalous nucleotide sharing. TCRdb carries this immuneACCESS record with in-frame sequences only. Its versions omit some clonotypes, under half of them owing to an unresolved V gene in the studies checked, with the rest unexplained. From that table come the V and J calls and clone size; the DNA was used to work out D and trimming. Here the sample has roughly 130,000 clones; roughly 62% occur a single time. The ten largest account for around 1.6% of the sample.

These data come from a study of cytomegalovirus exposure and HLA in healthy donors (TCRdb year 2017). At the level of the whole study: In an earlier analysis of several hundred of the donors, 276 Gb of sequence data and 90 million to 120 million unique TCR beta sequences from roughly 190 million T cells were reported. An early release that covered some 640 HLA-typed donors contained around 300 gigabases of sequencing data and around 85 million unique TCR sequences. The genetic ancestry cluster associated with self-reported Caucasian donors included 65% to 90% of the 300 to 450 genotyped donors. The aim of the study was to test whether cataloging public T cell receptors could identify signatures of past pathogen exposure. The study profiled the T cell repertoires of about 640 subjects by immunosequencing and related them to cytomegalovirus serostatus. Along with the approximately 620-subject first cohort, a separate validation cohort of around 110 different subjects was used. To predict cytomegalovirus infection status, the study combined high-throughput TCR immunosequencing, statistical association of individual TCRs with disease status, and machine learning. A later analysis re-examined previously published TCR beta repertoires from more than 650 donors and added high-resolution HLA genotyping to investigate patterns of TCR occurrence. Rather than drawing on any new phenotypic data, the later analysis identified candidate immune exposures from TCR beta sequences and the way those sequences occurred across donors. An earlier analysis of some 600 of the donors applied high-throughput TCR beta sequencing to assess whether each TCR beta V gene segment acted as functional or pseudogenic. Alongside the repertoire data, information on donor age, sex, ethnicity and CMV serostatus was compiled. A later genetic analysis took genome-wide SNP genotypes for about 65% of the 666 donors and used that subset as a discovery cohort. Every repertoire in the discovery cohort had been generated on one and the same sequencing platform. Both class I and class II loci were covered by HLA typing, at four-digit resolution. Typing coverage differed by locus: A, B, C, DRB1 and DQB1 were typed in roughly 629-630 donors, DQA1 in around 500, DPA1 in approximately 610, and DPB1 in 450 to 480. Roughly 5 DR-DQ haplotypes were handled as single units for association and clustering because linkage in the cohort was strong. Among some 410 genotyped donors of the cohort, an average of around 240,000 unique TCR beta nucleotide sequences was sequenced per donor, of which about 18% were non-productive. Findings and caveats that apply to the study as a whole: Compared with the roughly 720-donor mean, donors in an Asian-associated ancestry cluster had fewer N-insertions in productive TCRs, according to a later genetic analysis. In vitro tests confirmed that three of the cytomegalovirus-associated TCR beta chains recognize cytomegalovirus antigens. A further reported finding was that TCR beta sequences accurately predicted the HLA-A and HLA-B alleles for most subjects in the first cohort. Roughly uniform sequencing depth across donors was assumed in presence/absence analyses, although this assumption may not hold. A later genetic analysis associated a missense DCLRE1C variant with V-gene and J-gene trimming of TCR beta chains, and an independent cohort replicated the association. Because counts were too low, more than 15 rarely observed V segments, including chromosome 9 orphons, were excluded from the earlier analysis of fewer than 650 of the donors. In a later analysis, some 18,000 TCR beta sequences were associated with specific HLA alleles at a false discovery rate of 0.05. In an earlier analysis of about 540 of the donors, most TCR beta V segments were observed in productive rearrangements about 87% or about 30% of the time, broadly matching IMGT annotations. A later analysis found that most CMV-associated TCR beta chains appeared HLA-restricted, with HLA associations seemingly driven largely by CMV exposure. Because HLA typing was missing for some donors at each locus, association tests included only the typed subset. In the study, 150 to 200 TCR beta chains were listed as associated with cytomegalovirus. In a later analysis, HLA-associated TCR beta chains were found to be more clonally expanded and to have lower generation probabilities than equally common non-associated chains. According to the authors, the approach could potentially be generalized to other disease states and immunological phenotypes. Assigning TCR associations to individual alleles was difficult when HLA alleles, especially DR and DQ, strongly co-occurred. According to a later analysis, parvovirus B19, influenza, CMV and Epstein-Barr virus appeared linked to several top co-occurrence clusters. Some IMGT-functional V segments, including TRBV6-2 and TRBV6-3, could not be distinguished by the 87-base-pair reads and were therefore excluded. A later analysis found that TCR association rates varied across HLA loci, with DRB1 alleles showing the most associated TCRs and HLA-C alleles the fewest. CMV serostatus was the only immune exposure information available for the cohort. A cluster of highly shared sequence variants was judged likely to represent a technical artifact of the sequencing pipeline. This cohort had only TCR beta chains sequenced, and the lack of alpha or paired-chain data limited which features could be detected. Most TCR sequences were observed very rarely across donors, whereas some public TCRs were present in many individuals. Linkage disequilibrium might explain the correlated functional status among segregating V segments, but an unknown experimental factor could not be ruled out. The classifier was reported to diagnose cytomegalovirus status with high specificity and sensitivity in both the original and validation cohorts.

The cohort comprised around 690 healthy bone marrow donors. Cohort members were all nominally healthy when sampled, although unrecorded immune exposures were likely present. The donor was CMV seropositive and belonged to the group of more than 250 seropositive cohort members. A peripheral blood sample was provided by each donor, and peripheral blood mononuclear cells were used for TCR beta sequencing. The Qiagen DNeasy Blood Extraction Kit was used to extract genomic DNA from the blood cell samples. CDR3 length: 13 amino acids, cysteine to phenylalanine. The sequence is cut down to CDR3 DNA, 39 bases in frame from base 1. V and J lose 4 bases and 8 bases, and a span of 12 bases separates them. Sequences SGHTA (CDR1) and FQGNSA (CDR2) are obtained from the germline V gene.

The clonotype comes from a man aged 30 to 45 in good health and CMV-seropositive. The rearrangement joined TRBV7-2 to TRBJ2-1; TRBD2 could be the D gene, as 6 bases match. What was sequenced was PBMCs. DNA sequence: TGTGCCAGCAGCTATGGGACTGCCGATGAGCAGTTCTTC. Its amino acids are CASSYGTADEQFF.